The clone carrying this T cell receptor (beta chain) showed up just once. The record originates from a study of blood T cell repertoires in COVID-19. Overall study: The United States, Italy and Spain supplied acute and convalescent COVID-19 samples.

Germline values: CDR1 DFQATT, CDR2 SNEGSKA (reference sequence). V lost 3 bases, J lost 2 bases, and 18 bases lay in between. The CDR3 is 16 residues long. The protocol was immunoSEQ multiplex PCR, while the TCRdb copy is restricted to in-frame clones and leaves out a portion. Of about 380,000 clones in the sample, roughly 91% were seen once. The sequenced material came from PBMCs or T cells enriched from blood (not recorded which). J is TRBJ2-3 and V is TRBV20-1; a possible D gene is TRBD2 (6 bases). This clonotype was obtained from a woman younger than 30 who had recovered from COVID-19. CDR3 DNA: TGCAGTGCTAGTTCTAGTTCGAGCGGGTTCACAGATACGCAGTATTTT. Protein sequence: CSASSSSSGFTDTQYF.